This T cell receptor (beta chain) is drawn from a study of T cells after somatic rescue of genetic block. The CDR3 totals 15 residues. V lost 2 bases and J 3 bases, leaving 11 bases between the germline ends. Germline assignment: CDR1 LNHDA and CDR2 SQIVND (reference sequence). The table came from immunoSEQ multiplex PCR; TCRdb's copy has only in-frame clones and leaves some out. This table holds 15,000 or so clones, around 70% found once. The V call is TRBV19, the J call TRBJ2-1; D ambiguous. This clonotype originated in a boy younger than 18. Sequencing was performed on peripheral blood mononuclear cells (PBMCs). CDR3 sequence reads: CASSISASNYNEQFF. CDR3 in DNA: TGTGCCAGTAGTATATCAGCGAGCAACTACAATGAGCAGTTCTTC.